The 24 T cell receptor beta chains given below trace back to one sample, sequenced in a study of blood T cells in healthy people across ages. Through a sample-barcoded 5' primer and a J-beta primer mix, a second PCR was run for roughly 7 to 11 cycles. One entry per CDR3 protein results from TCRdb running MiXCR on the 5' RACE reads. Of under 800,000 distinct CDR3 sequences listed, around 21% are singletons. The sequencing sample was made of blood. All receptors come from a man aged 65 to 85 in good health.

The chain has TRBV7-9 and TRBJ2-1; 8 bases map to TRBD1. CDR3 length: 13 amino acids. In germline, CDR1 is SEHNR, CDR2 FQNEAQ (reference sequence). The V and J ends lost 8 bases and 9 bases, in that order; junction bases with no gene match: 9. The CDR3 DNA sequence: TGTGCCAGCGGAACGACAGGGGTTGGTGAGCAGTTCTTC. It codes for CASGTTGVGEQFF.

CDR3 sequence (DNA): TGCAGTGCTTTTTTAACCGGACAGCTCCAAGGCAATGAGCAGTTCTTC. Residues: CSAFLTGQLQGNEQFF. V and J are TRBV20-1 and TRBJ2-1, with a weak D call TRBD1 (6 bases). V was trimmed by 5 bases and J by 6 bases, leaving 23 bases between them. Germline CDR1 and CDR2: DFQATT and SNEGSKA (reference sequence). CDR3 length equals 16 residues.

Only a few counts were recorded for this clonotype. The chain recombines TRBV12-3 or TRBV12-4 with TRBJ2-7, with a tentative D call TRBD2 (5 bases). CDR3 size: 14 residues. V lost 1 base and J lost 6, with 13 bases in between. Here the CDR3 reads CASSLGSRVGEQYF. The CDR3 region has the DNA TGTGCCAGCAGTTTAGGGTCGAGGGTCGGCGAGCAGTACTTC.

This clonotype occurred a few times. The V gene is TRBV28, the J gene TRBJ2-7; D is tentatively TRBD1 or TRBD2 (5 bases each). V was cut by 6 bases and J by 5 bases, with 14 bases left in between. Germline CDR1 is MDHEN and CDR2 is SYDVKM. The CDR3 is 13 residues long. The CDR3 region has the DNA TGTGCCAGCAGCCAGTACCGGGGCCACGAGCAGTACTTC. Protein product: CASSQYRGHEQYF.

The sample holds a few counts of this clonotype. The chain is built from TRBV20-1 and TRBJ2-3; no firm D call. The CDR3 covers 10 residues. Trimming shortened V by 3 bases and J by 6 bases, and 4 bases separated the two germline ends. Germline V gives CDR1 DFQATT, CDR2 SNEGSKA (reference sequence). The CDR3 reads CSASVDTQYF. The CDR3 DNA follows: TGCAGTGCTAGTGTTGATACGCAGTATTTT.

In this sample, this clonotype turned up many times. V is TRBV9 and J is TRBJ2-1, with a weak D call TRBD1 (8 bases). This CDR3 is 15 amino acids long. The germline V and J ends were trimmed by 5 bases and 4 bases, with 16 bases remaining between them. The germline V gene has CDR1 SGDLS and CDR2 YYNGEE. Here the CDR3 reads CASSVGQGGYNEQFF. The CDR3 bases are TGTGCCAGCAGTGTCGGACAGGGAGGGTACAATGAGCAGTTCTTC.

A single count supports this clonotype. A much larger clonotype is one base distant, so this may be a read error. The conserved phenylalanine or tryptophan is not found at the CDR3 terminus, so this likely reflects a read error. CDR3 in amino acids: CASSLSGNIQYL. In nucleotides, the CDR3 is TGTGCCAGCAGTTTATCAGGAAACATTCAGTACTTG. This chain joins TRBV27 and TRBJ2-4; no reliable D call. The CDR3 runs 12 residues. V gave up 0 bases and J gave up 6 bases, with 3 bases separating them. The germline V gene encodes CDR1 MNHEY and CDR2 SMNVEV (reference sequence).

The genes are TRBV4-1 and TRBJ1-2; unclear D gene. Germline values: CDR1 MGHRA, CDR2 YSYEKL. This CDR3 is built from 13 residues. Trimming took off 4 bases at V and 1 base at J, with 7 bases between the two ends. This chain's CDR3 is CASSPPINYGYTF. The CDR3 nucleotides are TGCGCCAGCAGCCCCCCGATTAACTATGGCTACACCTTC.

This chain joins TRBV29-1 and TRBJ2-5; 15 positions match TRBD2. The J call is doubtful: the DNA matches TRBJ2-1 better. CDR3 size: 17 residues. Germline CDR1 and CDR2: SQVTM and ANQGSEA. For the CDR3, the DNA is TGCAGCGTTGGAGGACTAGCGGGAGGGCCGCTGTCGGGTGAGCAGTTCTTC. Translation gives CSVGGLAGGPLSGEQFF.

The chain links TRBV20-1 to TRBJ2-1; 10 bases align to TRBD2. Losses at the gene ends were 6 bases for V and 0 bases for J; bases not matched to a gene: 8. Germline assignment: CDR1 DFQATT and CDR2 SNEGSKA (reference sequence). The CDR3 sequence is 16 residues long. Here the CDR3 reads CSAILAGRSSYNEQFF. In DNA form, the CDR3 reads TGCAGTGCCATACTAGCGGGGAGGAGCTCCTACAATGAGCAGTTCTTC.

This clonotype was detected only a few times. This chain uses TRBV10-3 with TRBJ2-7; D not certain. V shed 3 bases and J shed 3 bases, with 15 bases lying between them. This CDR3 has 15 residues. The germline V gene has CDR1 ENHRY and CDR2 SYGVKD. As DNA, the CDR3 is TGTGCCATCAGTGACGTAGATGGACCGAGCTACGAGCAGTACTTC. Translated: CAISDVDGPSYEQYF.

The chain combines TRBV10-3 with TRBJ2-3; D unclear. Trimming cost V 2 bases and J 4 bases, with 4 bases left between them. The CDR3 covers 12 residues. CDR1 ENHRY and CDR2 SYGVKD come from the germline V gene. The CDR3 protein is CAISEMADTQYF. In nucleotides, the CDR3 is TGTGCCATCAGTGAGATGGCAGATACGCAGTATTTT.

Details on this clonotype: Germline is not matched at one junction end, which may reflect a read error. The chain couples TRBV6-6 to TRBJ2-7, with 8 positions matching TRBD1. CDR1 and CDR2 (germline): MNHNY, SVGAGI (reference sequence). The CDR3 loop spans 10 amino acids. The CDR3: CASRGQALNF. The CDR3 DNA is TGTGCCAGCAGGGGACAGGCCCTGAACTTC.

V usage is TRBV10-3 and J usage is TRBJ2-2; D is uncertain. Germline V CDR1 and CDR2: ENHRY, SYGVKD. The CDR3 has 14 amino acids. Trimming cost V 6 bases and J 1 base, with 9 bases left between them. CDR3 DNA sequence: TGTGCCATCAGGACGGAATGGAACACCGGGGAGCTGTTTTTT. Translation: CAIRTEWNTGELFF.

This clonotype was detected a few times. This chain joins TRBV5-6 and TRBJ2-5; D is unresolved. V was clipped by 2 bases and J by 5 bases, with 16 bases between them. The length of the CDR3 is 15 residues. From germline, CDR1 is SGHDT and CDR2 YYEEEE. The CDR3 region is CASSFGPQGRETQYF. CDR3 nucleotide sequence: TGTGCCAGCAGCTTTGGACCCCAAGGGCGGGAGACCCAGTACTTC. Filled out from reference TRBV5-6 and TRBJ2-5, the complete variable domain reads DAGVTQSPTHLIKTRGQQVTLRCSPKSGHDTVSWYQQALGQGPQFIFQYYEEEERQRGNFPDRFSGHQFPNYSSELNVNALLLGDSALYLCASSFGPQGRETQYFGPGTRLLVL.

In this sample, this clonotype turned up a few times. This chain connects TRBV10-3 to TRBJ2-7, with 9 bases identical to TRBD2. CDR1 ENHRY and CDR2 SYGVKD come from the germline V gene. V was pared by 11 bases and J by 9 bases, with 17 bases of the junction left unmatched. This CDR3 is 14 amino acids long. The CDR3 reads CAVGSVVAGVGQYF. In DNA, the CDR3 is TGTGCCGTCGGGTCGGTGGTAGCGGGAGTAGGGCAGTACTTC.

This chain connects TRBV6-6 to TRBJ2-7, with D possibly being TRBD2 (6 bases). The CDR3 loop spans 15 amino acids. The V and J ends lost 4 bases and 4 bases respectively, with 17 bases between them. The germline V gene encodes CDR1 MNHNY and CDR2 SVGAGI (reference sequence). The CDR3 protein is CASSSHQLGGYEQYF. CDR3 nucleotides: TGTGCCAGCAGTTCACATCAACTTGGGGGGTACGAGCAGTACTTC.

This clonotype was seen many times. The CDR3 reads CSAATGPIETQYF. The CDR3 DNA follows: TGCAGCGCTGCGACAGGTCCCATAGAGACCCAGTACTTC. This chain connects TRBV29-1 to TRBJ2-5; D possibly corresponds to TRBD1 (6 bases). V was trimmed by 7 bases and J by 4 bases, leaving 16 bases between them. Per germline, CDR1 SQVTM and CDR2 ANQGSEA. CDR3 size: 13 residues.

This chain uses TRBV5-1 with TRBJ2-5, with TRBD2 as a possible D gene (6 bases). With 2 bases removed from V and 1 base from J, the gap between germline ends came to 12 bases. Germline loops: CDR1 SGHRS, CDR2 YFSETQ. The CDR3 loop spans 15 amino acids. The DNA for the CDR3 is TGCGCCAGCAGCTTAACCGGGAGTCGCCAAGAGACCCAGTACTTC. Translated, it gives CASSLTGSRQETQYF.

In the case of this clonotype: It may be a read error: a sequence one base away is much more abundant. The chain couples TRBV7-3 to TRBJ2-2; D call uncertain. This CDR3 has 12 amino acids. Germline assignment: CDR1 SGHTA and CDR2 FQGTGA. CDR3 coding DNA: TGTGCCAGCAGCCAATCCACCAGGGAGCTGTTTTTT. Translating gives CASSQSTRELFF.

The chain recombines TRBV7-2 with TRBJ2-2; D call uncertain. V was clipped by 5 bases and J by 6 bases, with 16 bases between them. There are 15 residues in the CDR3. CDR1 is SGHTA, CDR2 FQGNSA, per germline. This CDR3 is CASSPGLMGSGELFF. The DNA for the CDR3 is TGTGCCAGCAGCCCCGGTCTAATGGGTTCCGGGGAGCTGTTTTTT.

Only a few counts were recorded for this clonotype. V and J are TRBV29-1 and TRBJ2-7; TRBD2 agrees at 7 bases. The CDR3 extends over 16 amino acids. The germline V gene encodes CDR1 SQVTM and CDR2 ANQGSEA. J gave up 0 bases and V 0 bases, and 8 bases lay outside the gene matches. CDR3 coding DNA: TGCAGCGTTGAAGATAGTAGCGGGCCTTTCTCCTACGAGCAGTACTTC. It codes for CSVEDSSGPFSYEQYF.

This clonotype occurred a few times. This chain links TRBV7-2 with TRBJ2-3, with no clear D. The CDR3 spans 13 residues. V lost 1 base, J lost 6 bases, and 8 bases lay in between. The V gene's germline CDR1 is SGHTA and CDR2 FQGNSA. CDR3 nucleotide sequence: TGTGCCAGCAGCTTAGTAATAGGGGATACGCAGTATTTT. As protein: CASSLVIGDTQYF.

This clonotype was found a few times. At one end the junction does not follow the germline gene, possibly because of a read error. J is TRBJ2-7 and V is TRBV28; 7 bases map to TRBD1. CDR1 and CDR2 from the germline V gene are MDHEN and SYDVKM. The CDR3 length is 13 residues. This CDR3 is CASSEQGTYGQYF. CDR3 coding DNA: TGTGCCAGCAGTGAACAGGGGACCTACGGGCAGTACTTC.